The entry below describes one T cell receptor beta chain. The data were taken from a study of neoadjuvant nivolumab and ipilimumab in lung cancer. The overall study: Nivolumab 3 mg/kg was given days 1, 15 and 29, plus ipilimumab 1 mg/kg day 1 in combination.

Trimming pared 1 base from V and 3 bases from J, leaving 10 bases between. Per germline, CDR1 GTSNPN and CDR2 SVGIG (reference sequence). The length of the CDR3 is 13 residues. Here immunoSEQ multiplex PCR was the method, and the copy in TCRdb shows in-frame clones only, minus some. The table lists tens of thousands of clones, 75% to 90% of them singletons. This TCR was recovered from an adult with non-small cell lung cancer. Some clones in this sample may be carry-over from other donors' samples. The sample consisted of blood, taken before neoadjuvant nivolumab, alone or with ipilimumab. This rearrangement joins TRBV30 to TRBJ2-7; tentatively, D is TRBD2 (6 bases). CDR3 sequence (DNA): TGTGCCTGGAGTGGGGACTCTATCTACGAGCAGTACTTC. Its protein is CAWSGDSIYEQYF.